This T cell receptor beta chain was found in a study of blood T cell repertoires in COVID-19. Under the authors' procedure: Amplification from reference gene primers served as the basis for estimated nucleated cell counts. Assay used: immunoSEQ multiplex PCR; TCRdb lists only in-frame clones, some missing. The V and J calls and clone size come from that table; D and trimming were worked out from the DNA. In the table there are over 400,000 clones, roughly 88% of which are singletons. The ends were cut back, 2 bases at V and 7 bases at J, with 12 bases in the middle. This CDR3 has 15 amino acids. In germline, CDR1 is SEHNR, CDR2 FQNEAQ (reference sequence).

The chain has TRBV7-9 and TRBJ1-6, with TRBD1 as a possible D gene (5 bases). The sequence derives from a woman aged 25 to 45 with active or convalescent COVID-19. Specimen: peripheral blood. CDR3 in DNA: TGTGCCAGCAGCTTATATGACAGCGGGAATTCACCCCTCCACTTT. Protein: CASSLYDSGNSPLHF.